These 24 T cell receptor beta chains originate from one sample sequenced in a study of T cell clonality in common variable immunodeficiency. The data were produced by immunoSEQ multiplex PCR, yet TCRdb's version contains in-frame clones alone and is incomplete. Sampling found some 50,000 clones, none seen once. The specimen was peripheral blood mononuclear cells. These receptors originate from a person aged 18 to 70 in good health.

With respect to this clone: The read finishes 3 residues shy of the CDR3 end, and the germline J gene is used to complete it. J is TRBJ1-1 and V is TRBV18; 8 bases are a match to TRBD1. Germline CDR1 and CDR2: KGHSH and LQKENI. Unmatched junction bases numbered 7, after V lost 4 bases and J lost 3 bases. The CDR3 extends over 15 amino acids. The DNA read from the CDR3 is TGTGCCAGCTCACGGCCGGGACAGGTCCACACTGAA. It translates to CASSRPGQVHTE. The full CDR3 protein is CASSRPGQVHTEAFF.

This clone occurred a few times. The observed sequence ends 3 residues before the CDR3 terminus, with the missing tail filled in from the germline J gene. The chain is built from TRBV18 and TRBJ1-2; 8 nucleotides agree with TRBD1. Germline-derived CDR1 and CDR2 are KGHSH and LQKENI. CDR3 length: 15 residues. CDR3 bases read: TGTGCCAGCTCACCAAGGACAGGGAGCACAGATACC. The encoded protein is CASSPRTGSTDT. The whole CDR3 reads CASSPRTGSTDTYTF.

In its sample, this clone was seen many times. The CDR3 extends 3 residues past the end of the read, so its final part is completed from the germline J gene. The chain joins TRBV2 to TRBJ1-2; a possible D gene is TRBD1 (6 bases). Between the trimmed V and J ends, which lost 3 bases and 6 bases, there was a span of 20 bases. This CDR3 is 16 amino acids long. Germline V CDR1 and CDR2: SNHLY, FYNNEI. Partial CDR3 DNA: TGTGCCAGCAGTGATTCCCTCGTGGTGAGGGGGAATGGC. Protein: CASSDSLVVRGNG. The full CDR3 protein is CASSDSLVVRGNGYTF.

This clone occurred many times. With the read ending 3 residues before the CDR3 end, the germline J gene is used to fill in that end. The chain employs TRBV20-1 and TRBJ2-2; tentatively, D is TRBD2 (5 bases). V shed 3 bases and J shed 6 bases, with 20 bases lying between them. The CDR3 runs to 16 residues. Germline loops: CDR1 DFQATT, CDR2 SNEGSKA (reference sequence). The part of the CDR3 DNA that was read is TGCAGTGCTAGTGGTTCTAGCTCGGCGGGCGCCGGGGAG. This sequence encodes CSASGSSSAGAGE. The whole CDR3 sequence is CSASGSSSAGAGELFF.

Ten or more counts support this clone. The observed sequence ends 3 residues before the CDR3 terminus, with the missing tail filled in from the germline J gene. The chain is built from TRBV29-1 and TRBJ1-2; 7 bases are shared with TRBD1. CDR3 size: 11 residues. Germline CDR1 and CDR2: SQVTM and ANQGSEA. The CDR3 region is CSGTGEGGYTF. The DNA read from the CDR3 is TGCAGCGGTACAGGGGAGGGGGGC.

The table lists this clone with many counts. This chain's CDR3 is CASSLGEIETQYF. The sequenced part of the CDR3 DNA is TGCGCCAGCAGCTTAGGGGAGATAGAGACC. The rearrangement uses TRBV5-1 and TRBJ2-5, with D possibly called TRBD1 or TRBD2 (5 bases each). Sequencing ends 3 residues short of the CDR3 end; the germline J gene provides the rest. This CDR3 has 13 residues. Per the germline V gene, CDR1 is SGHRS and CDR2 is YFSETQ. Trimming cost V 2 bases and J 4 bases, with 9 bases left between them.

The sample holds many counts of this clone. The read gets to within 3 residues of the CDR3 end, and the germline J gene fills in the rest. The rearrangement uses TRBV18 and TRBJ2-3; 8 bases fit TRBD2. This CDR3 has 15 residues. Germline loops: CDR1 KGHSH, CDR2 LQKENI. The DNA read from the CDR3 is TGTGCCAGCTCACCACCGGGGGGTGAGCGGGGGACG. It is translated as CASSPPGGERGT. The whole CDR3 protein reads CASSPPGGERGTQYF.

This clone was detected many times. The read ends 3 residues early relative to the CDR3; the germline J gene fills the gap. This chain joins TRBV2 and TRBJ2-7; weak D call: TRBD2 (6 bases). V lost 6 bases to trimming and J lost 6 bases, with 21 bases between them. The germline V gene encodes CDR1 SNHLY and CDR2 FYNNEI. This CDR3 spans 15 amino acids. CDR3 amino acids: CASSGGGRRSTEQYF. Incomplete CDR3 DNA: TGTGCCAGCAGCGGAGGAGGGCGCCGGAGCACCGAG.

This clone was detected many times. The sequenced fragment ends 3 residues before the CDR3 boundary, so the rest is inferred from the germline J gene. The genes are TRBV2 and TRBJ1-2, with TRBD1 matching over 8 bases. Per the germline V gene, CDR1 is SNHLY and CDR2 is FYNNEI. This CDR3 has 13 amino acids. The junction had 4 bases not matched to a gene; V was cut back by 6 bases and J by 4 bases. CDR3 sequence reads: CASSGQGVYGYTF. The DNA read from the CDR3 is TGTGCCAGCAGCGGACAGGGCGTCTATGGC.

This clone appeared many times. The read gets to within 3 residues of the CDR3 end, and the germline J gene fills in the rest. The chain combines TRBV5-1 with TRBJ2-5; a weak D match, TRBD1 (6 bases). From germline, CDR1 is SGHRS and CDR2 YFSETQ. Trimming cost V 8 bases and J 3 bases, with 20 bases left between them. CDR3 size: 15 residues. The CDR3 bases that were read are TGCGCCAGTCGTACAGGGCGGAGTGAGAAAGAGACC. It codes for CASRTGRSEKET. The whole CDR3 is CASRTGRSEKETQYF.

This clone was detected many times. Read sequence stops 3 residues before the CDR3 end, and the germline J gene provides the missing end. The chain uses TRBV19 and TRBJ2-1; TRBD2 might be the D (5 bases). The V end lost 5 bases, the J end lost 1 base, and 9 bases lay between the germline ends. The CDR3 spans 14 residues. Germline values: CDR1 LNHDA, CDR2 SQIVND (reference sequence). CDR3 residues: CASSPRGSYNEQFF. The CDR3 DNA, read in part, is TGTGCCAGTAGTCCCCGGGGTTCCTACAATGAG. The whole variable domain, filled in from reference TRBV19 and TRBJ2-1, reads DGGITQSPKYLFRKEGQNVTLSCEQNLNHDAMYWYRQDPGQGLRLIYYSQIVNDFQKGDIAEGYSVSREKKESFPLTVTSAQKNPTAFYLCASSPRGSYNEQFFGPGTRLTVL.

This clone has at least ten counts. The sequence runs out 3 residues before the end of the CDR3; the remainder is reconstructed from the germline J gene. The rearrangement links TRBV7-9 to TRBJ2-5; D may be TRBD1 (5 bases). This CDR3 has 14 amino acids. V shed 1 base and J shed 7 bases, with 13 bases lying between them. CDR1 is SEHNR, CDR2 FQNEAQ, per germline (reference sequence). The CDR3 loop reads CASSLEGAQVTQYF. The part of the CDR3 DNA that was read is TGTGCCAGCAGCTTAGAAGGGGCTCAGGTGACC.

This clone was seen ten or more times. Read data end 3 residues before the CDR3 end; the end is taken from the germline J gene. The V call is TRBV12-3 or TRBV12-4, the J call TRBJ1-6, with 7 nucleotides matching TRBD1. This CDR3 has 15 residues. After removal of 2 bases from V and 5 bases from J, the junction contained 3 bases not matched to a gene. The CDR3 loop reads CASSLRGQNNSPLHF. CDR3 bases read: TGTGCCAGCAGTTTACGGGGACAGAATAATTCACCC.

This clone has a handful of counts. Sequencing ends 3 residues short of the CDR3 end; the germline J gene provides the rest. The rearrangement links TRBV6-1 to TRBJ2-3; TRBD2 agrees at 11 bases. CDR3 length: 18 residues. Germline CDR1 MNHNS, CDR2 SASEGT. CDR3 DNA, as far as it was read: TGTGCCAGCAGTGAAGGGCTGGTAGCGGGGGGGCCTGGGGAGACG. This codes for CASSEGLVAGGPGET. The entire CDR3 is CASSEGLVAGGPGETQYF.

This clone was seen ten or more times. The DNA ends 3 residues before the CDR3 does, and the rest of the CDR3 is filled in from the germline J gene. The rearrangement links TRBV20-1 to TRBJ1-5; a weak D match, TRBD1 (5 bases). CDR3 length: 14 residues. V dropped 6 bases and J dropped 0 bases, with 12 bases sitting between them. CDR1 is DFQATT and CDR2 is SNEGSKA in the germline V gene (reference sequence). CDR3 protein: CSAPGMDSNQPQHF. The CDR3 bases that were read are TGCAGTGCCCCAGGGATGGATAGCAATCAGCCC.

For this clone: The read is 3 residues too short to cover the CDR3 end, so that end is filled in from the germline J gene. This chain links TRBV18 with TRBJ1-2; 7 bases are a match to TRBD1. CDR1 is KGHSH and CDR2 is LQKENI in the germline V gene. There are 15 residues in the CDR3. With V trimmed by 2 bases and J by 2 bases, 5 bases remained unmatched. This chain's CDR3 is CASSPGTAPNYGYTF. CDR3 DNA (partial): TGTGCCAGCTCACCAGGGACAGCCCCAAACTATGGC.

There are many counts of this clone. The CDR3 extends 3 residues past the end of the read, so its final part is completed from the germline J gene. The chain has TRBV11-2 and TRBJ1-6; 7 nucleotides align to TRBD1. V lost 1 base to trimming and J lost 7 bases; unmatched junction nucleotides: 4. The germline V gene has CDR1 SGHAT and CDR2 FQNNGV. The CDR3 has 15 amino acids. CDR3 region: CASSLGTGPNSPLHF. CDR3 bases read: TGTGCCAGCAGCTTAGGGACAGGCCCCAATTCACCC.

Note on this clone: The read terminates 3 residues ahead of where the CDR3 ends, so the germline J gene completes it. The chain has TRBV7-2 and TRBJ1-1; D not certain. The germline V gene has CDR1 SGHTA and CDR2 FQGNSA. The V end lost 5 bases, the J end lost 5 bases, and 12 bases lay between the germline ends. CDR3 length: 13 amino acids. CDR3 DNA, as far as it was read: TGTGCCAGCAGCCCCACGGTTCGTACTGAA. Translation: CASSPTVRTE. The complete CDR3 protein is CASSPTVRTEAFF.

This clone was recorded at least ten times. The sequence runs out 3 residues before the end of the CDR3; the remainder is reconstructed from the germline J gene. The chain joins TRBV19 to TRBJ1-2; the match to TRBD1 covers 9 bases. CDR1 is LNHDA and CDR2 is SQIVND in the germline V gene (reference sequence). The CDR3 extends over 13 amino acids. After removal of 9 bases from V and 2 bases from J, the junction contained 4 bases not matched to a gene. CDR3 DNA (partial): TGTGCCAGCACGGGGACAGGGAACTATGGC. This sequence encodes CASTGTGNYG. The complete CDR3 reads CASTGTGNYGYTF.

This clone has a count of ten or more. The chain's CDR3 is CASSEPDFKSSYEQYF. CDR3 DNA, as far as it was read: TGTGCCAGCAGTGAGCCGGACTTTAAAAGCTCCTACGAG. This rearrangement joins TRBV6-1 to TRBJ2-7; D might be TRBD2 (5 bases). The sequence runs out 3 residues before the end of the CDR3; the remainder is reconstructed from the germline J gene. Germline CDR1 reads MNHNS; CDR2 reads SASEGT. The CDR3 totals 16 residues. Trimming removed 3 bases from V and 0 bases from J, with 15 bases in between.

This clone was found a few times. The CDR3 goes on 3 residues after the read ends, and that part is filled in from the germline J gene. V is TRBV2 and J is TRBJ1-3; D may be TRBD1 (5 bases). The CDR3 extends over 13 amino acids. Trimming took off 5 bases at V and 4 bases at J, with 9 bases between the two ends. CDR1 SNHLY and CDR2 FYNNEI come from the germline V gene. The CDR3 loop is CASSFRAGNTIYF. The sequenced CDR3 bases are TGTGCCAGCAGTTTCAGGGCCGGAAACACC.

The table lists this clone with a few counts. The read finishes 3 residues shy of the CDR3 end, and the germline J gene is used to complete it. V usage is TRBV19 and J usage is TRBJ1-2; weak D call: TRBD1 (6 bases). Germline CDR1 reads LNHDA; CDR2 reads SQIVND (reference sequence). This CDR3 comprises 14 residues. CDR3 bases read: TGTGCCAGTAGTCAGGACAGTCGTATTTACGAC. Encoded protein: CASSQDSRIYD. The complete CDR3 sequence is CASSQDSRIYDYTF.

This clone appeared many times. The read ends 3 residues shy of where the CDR3 ends; the end is completed using the germline J gene. The chain links TRBV6-2 or TRBV6-3 to TRBJ2-5; no clear D gene. The CDR3 runs 12 residues. Germline lookup yields CDR1 MNHEY and CDR2 SVGEGT. Trimming took 2 bases from V and 3 from J, leaving 4 bases between them. This CDR3 is CASSYVEETQYF. The sequenced part of the CDR3 DNA is TGTGCCAGCAGTTACGTAGAAGAGACC.

This clone occurred many times. The read comes to an end 3 residues before the CDR3 does, leaving the germline J gene to fill in the end. The chain joins TRBV19 to TRBJ2-1; 7 positions match TRBD1. V was clipped by 4 bases and J by 3 bases; unmatched bases: 6. This CDR3 spans 15 amino acids. Germline loops: CDR1 LNHDA, CDR2 SQIVND (reference sequence). The CDR3 bases that were read are TGTGCCAGTAGTAAAACAGGGGACCTCTACAATGAG. This encodes CASSKTGDLYNE. The CDR3 in full is CASSKTGDLYNEQFF.